Given below is one T cell receptor (beta chain) in context. The data were taken from a study of identifying expanded T cells in peripheral blood. Data came from immunoSEQ multiplex PCR; TCRdb stores just in-frame clones and leaves some out. The table records about 80,000 clones, around 89% of them present only once. CDR1 is SGHDT, CDR2 YYEEEE, per germline. V was clipped by 0 bases and J by 4 bases; unmatched bases: 13. The CDR3 sequence is 18 residues long. The sequence derives from a person aged 18-70 years in good health. The sequencing input was blood. The gene calls are TRBV5-6 and TRBJ1-5, with 7 bases lining up with TRBD1. CDR3: CASSLGSTGTLSNQPQHF. CDR3 coding DNA: TGTGCCAGCAGCTTGGGTTCGACAGGGACCTTGAGTAATCAGCCCCAGCATTTT.